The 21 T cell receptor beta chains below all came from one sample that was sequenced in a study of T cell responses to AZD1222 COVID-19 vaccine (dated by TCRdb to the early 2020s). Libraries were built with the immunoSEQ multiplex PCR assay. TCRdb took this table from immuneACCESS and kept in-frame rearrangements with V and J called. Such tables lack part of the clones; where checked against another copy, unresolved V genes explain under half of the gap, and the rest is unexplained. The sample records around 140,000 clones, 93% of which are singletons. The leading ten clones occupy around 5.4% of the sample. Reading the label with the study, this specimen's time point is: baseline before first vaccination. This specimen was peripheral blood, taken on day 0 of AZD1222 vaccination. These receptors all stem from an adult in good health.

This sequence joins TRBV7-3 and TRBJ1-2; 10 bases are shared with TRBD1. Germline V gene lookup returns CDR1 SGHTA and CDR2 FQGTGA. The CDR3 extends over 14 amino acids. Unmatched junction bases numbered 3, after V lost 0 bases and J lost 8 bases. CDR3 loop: CASSLTGTGDGYTF. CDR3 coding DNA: TGTGCCAGCAGCTTAACCGGGACAGGGGACGGCTACACCTTC.

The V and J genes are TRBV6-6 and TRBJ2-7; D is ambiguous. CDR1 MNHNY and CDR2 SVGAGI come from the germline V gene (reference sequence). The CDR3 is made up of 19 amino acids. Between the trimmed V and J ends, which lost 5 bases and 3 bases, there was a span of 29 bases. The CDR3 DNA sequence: TGTGCCAGCAGTCCCCAAGGAAGGGTCGCTTCTCAGAACCTCTACGAGCAGTACTTC. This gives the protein CASSPQGRVASQNLYEQYF.

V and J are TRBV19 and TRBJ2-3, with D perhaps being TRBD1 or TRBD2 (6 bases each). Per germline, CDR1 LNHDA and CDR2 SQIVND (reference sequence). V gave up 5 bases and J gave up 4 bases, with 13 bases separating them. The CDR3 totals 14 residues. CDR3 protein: CASSPGAGSDTQYF. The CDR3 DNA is TGTGCCAGTAGTCCGGGGGCGGGTTCAGATACGCAGTATTTT.

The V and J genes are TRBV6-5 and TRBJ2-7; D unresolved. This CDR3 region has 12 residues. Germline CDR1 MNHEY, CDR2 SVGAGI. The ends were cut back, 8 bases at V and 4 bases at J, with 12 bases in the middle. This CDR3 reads CASDGLLYEQYF. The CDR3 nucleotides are TGTGCCAGCGACGGGCTTCTATACGAGCAGTACTTC.

The CDR3: CASSIDRGSGEQYF. In nucleotides, the CDR3 is TGTGCCAGTAGTATCGACAGGGGGTCGGGCGAGCAGTACTTC. This chain uses TRBV19 with TRBJ2-7; 9 nucleotides line up with TRBD1. Per the germline V gene, CDR1 is LNHDA and CDR2 is SQIVND (reference sequence). The CDR3 runs to 14 residues. The V segment lost 3 bases and the J segment 6 bases; nucleotides outside the gene matches: 6. Combining the CDR3 with reference TRBV19 and TRBJ2-7 gives the whole variable domain DGGITQSPKYLFRKEGQNVTLSCEQNLNHDAMYWYRQDPGQGLRLIYYSQIVNDFQKGDIAEGYSVSREKKESFPLTVTSAQKNPTAFYLCASSIDRGSGEQYFGPGTRLTVT.

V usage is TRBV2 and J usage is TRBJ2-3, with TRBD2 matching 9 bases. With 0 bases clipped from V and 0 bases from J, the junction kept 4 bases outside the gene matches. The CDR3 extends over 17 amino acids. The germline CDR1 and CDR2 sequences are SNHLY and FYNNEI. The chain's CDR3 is CASSEAVLAGSTDTQYF. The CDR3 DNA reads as TGTGCCAGCAGTGAAGCCGTTCTAGCGGGGAGCACAGATACGCAGTATTTT.

The CDR3 bases are TGTGCCAGCAGCACCTGGGGAGCAACTAATGAAAAACTGTTTTTT. This encodes CASSTWGATNEKLFF. The chain is built from TRBV7-9 and TRBJ1-4; D gene uncertain. Trimming took off 5 bases at V and 0 bases at J, with 10 bases between the two ends. Germline-derived CDR1 and CDR2 are SEHNR and FQNEAQ (reference sequence). The CDR3 spans 15 residues.

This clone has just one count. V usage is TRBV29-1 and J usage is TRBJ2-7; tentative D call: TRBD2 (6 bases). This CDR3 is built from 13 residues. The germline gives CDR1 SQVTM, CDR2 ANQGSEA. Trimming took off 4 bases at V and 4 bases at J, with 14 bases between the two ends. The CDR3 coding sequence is TGCAGCGTTGTGCCAGCGGGTCGATACGAGCAGTACTTC. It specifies CSVVPAGRYEQYF.

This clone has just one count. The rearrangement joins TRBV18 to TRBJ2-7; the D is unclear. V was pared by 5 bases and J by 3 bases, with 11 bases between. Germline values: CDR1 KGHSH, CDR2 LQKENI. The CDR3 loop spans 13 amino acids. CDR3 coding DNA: TGTGCCAGCTCAACAACAGCCGTCTACGAGCAGTACTTC. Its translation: CASSTTAVYEQYF.

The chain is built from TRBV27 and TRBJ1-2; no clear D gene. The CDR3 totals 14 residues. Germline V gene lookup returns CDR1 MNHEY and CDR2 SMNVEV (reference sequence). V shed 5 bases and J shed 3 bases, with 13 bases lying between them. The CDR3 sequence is CASSPKAGYYGYTF. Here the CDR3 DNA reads TGTGCCAGCAGTCCCAAGGCGGGGTACTATGGCTACACCTTC.

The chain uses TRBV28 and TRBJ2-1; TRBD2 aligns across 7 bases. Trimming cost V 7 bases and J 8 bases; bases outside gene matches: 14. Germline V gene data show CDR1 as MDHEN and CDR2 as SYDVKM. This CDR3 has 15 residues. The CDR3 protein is CASMSREAGLDEQFF. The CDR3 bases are TGTGCCAGCATGAGCCGGGAGGCCGGTTTGGATGAGCAGTTCTTC.

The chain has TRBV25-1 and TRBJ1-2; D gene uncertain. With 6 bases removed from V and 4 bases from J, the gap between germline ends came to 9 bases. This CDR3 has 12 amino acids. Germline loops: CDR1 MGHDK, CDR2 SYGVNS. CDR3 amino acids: CASREAGYGYTF. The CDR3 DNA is TGTGCCAGCAGGGAGGCGGGCTATGGCTACACCTTC.

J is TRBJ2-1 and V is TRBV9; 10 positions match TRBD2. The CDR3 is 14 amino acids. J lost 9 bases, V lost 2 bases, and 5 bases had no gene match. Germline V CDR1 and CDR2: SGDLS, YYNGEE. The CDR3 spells CASSVGLAGAEQFF. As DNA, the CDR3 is TGTGCCAGCAGCGTCGGGCTAGCGGGAGCTGAGCAGTTCTTC.

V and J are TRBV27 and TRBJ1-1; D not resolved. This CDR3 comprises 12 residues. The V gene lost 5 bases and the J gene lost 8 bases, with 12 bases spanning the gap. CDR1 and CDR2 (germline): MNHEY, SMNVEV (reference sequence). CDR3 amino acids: CASSRTLGEAFF. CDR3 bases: TGTGCCAGCAGTCGGACCCTCGGGGAAGCTTTCTTT.

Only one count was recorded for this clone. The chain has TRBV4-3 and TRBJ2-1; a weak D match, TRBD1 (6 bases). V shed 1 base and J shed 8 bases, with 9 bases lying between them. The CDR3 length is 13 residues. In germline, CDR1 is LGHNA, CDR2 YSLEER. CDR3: CASSQAQGYEQFF. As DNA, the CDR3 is TGCGCCAGCAGCCAAGCCCAGGGGTATGAGCAGTTCTTC.

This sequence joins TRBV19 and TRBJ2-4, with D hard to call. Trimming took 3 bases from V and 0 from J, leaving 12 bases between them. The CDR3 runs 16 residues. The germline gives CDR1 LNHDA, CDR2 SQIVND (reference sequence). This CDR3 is CASSMSGDLAKNIQYF. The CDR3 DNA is TGTGCCAGTAGTATGAGTGGAGATCTAGCCAAAAACATTCAGTACTTC.

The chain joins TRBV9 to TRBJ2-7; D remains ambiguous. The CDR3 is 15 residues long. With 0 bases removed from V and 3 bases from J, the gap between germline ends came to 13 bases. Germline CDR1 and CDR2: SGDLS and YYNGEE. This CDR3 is CASSVEPQTYYEQYF. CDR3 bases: TGTGCCAGCAGCGTAGAGCCCCAGACTTACTACGAGCAGTACTTC. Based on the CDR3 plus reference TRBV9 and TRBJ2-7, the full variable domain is DSGVTQTPKHLITATGQRVTLRCSPRSGDLSVYWYQQSLDQGLQFLIQYYNGEERAKGNILERFSAQQFPDLHSELNLSSLELGDSALYFCASSVEPQTYYEQYFGPGTRLTVT.

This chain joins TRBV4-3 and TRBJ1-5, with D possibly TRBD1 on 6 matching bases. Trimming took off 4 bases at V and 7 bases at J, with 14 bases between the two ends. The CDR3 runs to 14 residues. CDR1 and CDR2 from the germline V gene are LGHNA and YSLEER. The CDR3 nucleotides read TGCGCCAGCAGCCCTCACAGGGAGGAACAGCCCCAGCATTTT. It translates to CASSPHREEQPQHF.

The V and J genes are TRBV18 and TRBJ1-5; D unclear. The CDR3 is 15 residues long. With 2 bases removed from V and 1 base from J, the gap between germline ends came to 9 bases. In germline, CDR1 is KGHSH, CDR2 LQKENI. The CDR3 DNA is TGTGCCAGCTCACCATCCTCGGGGAGCAATCAGCCCCAGCATTTT. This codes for CASSPSSGSNQPQHF.

CDR3 nucleotides: TGTGCCAGCAGTTCGGCAGGGTGGCAGCCCCAGCATTTT. It specifies CASSSAGWQPQHF. The genes are TRBV6-5 and TRBJ1-5; D may be TRBD1 (5 bases). Germline V gives CDR1 MNHEY, CDR2 SVGAGI. V shed 4 bases and J shed 7 bases, with 11 bases lying between them. The CDR3 totals 13 residues.

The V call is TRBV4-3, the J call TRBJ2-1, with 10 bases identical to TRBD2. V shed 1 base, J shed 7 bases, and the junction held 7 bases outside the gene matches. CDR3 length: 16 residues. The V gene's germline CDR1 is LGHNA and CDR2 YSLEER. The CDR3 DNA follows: TGCGCCAGCAGCCAAGCCTCTAGCGGGAGTTTTAATGAGCAGTTCTTC. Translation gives CASSQASSGSFNEQFF.